What follows are 21 T cell receptor beta chains derived from one specimen sequenced in a study of tumor-infiltrating lymphocytes in primary liver carcinoma. RNA was extracted from whole blood without cell sorting, alongside germline DNA. Starting material of around 490 ng total RNA yielded TCR beta cDNA via a constant-region primer. Investigators got TCR beta libraries out of three nested multiplex PCR rounds, done with slightly modified ARM-PCR. It was with TRBV1-TRBV30 forward primers and a C-beta reverse primer that the first two PCR rounds were run, at about 9 cycles each. MiXCR, run by TCRdb on the multiplex PCR reads, gives a single entry per CDR3 protein. Found here are 190,000 or so distinct CDR3 sequences, less than 65% of them singletons; the top ten hold 5.5% to 9%. The sample was peripheral blood. Receptor source: a woman in her sixties with primary liver carcinoma and hepatitis B virus infection.

The table lists this clonotype with many counts. The V call is TRBV29-1, the J call TRBJ2-7; 11 bases map to TRBD1. Germline-derived CDR1 and CDR2 are SQVTM and ANQGSEA. With 6 bases clipped from V and 3 bases from J, the junction kept 4 bases outside the gene matches. This CDR3 region has 13 residues. In DNA form, the CDR3 reads TGCAGCGTCCGGGACAGGGGGGTCTACGAGCAGTACTTC. Its protein is CSVRDRGVYEQYF.

The rearrangement links TRBV12-3 or TRBV12-4 to TRBJ2-7; no clear D. This CDR3 region has 12 residues. The V end lost 5 bases, the J end lost 4 bases, and 9 bases lay between the germline ends. DNA of the CDR3: TGTGCCAGCAGTCCCCAGGTTTACGAGCAGTACTTC. It codes for CASSPQVYEQYF.

This clonotype was found a few times. The chain uses TRBV5-5 and TRBJ1-2; 11 positions agree with TRBD1. Germline lookup yields CDR1 SGHKS and CDR2 YYEKEE (reference sequence). Trimming at V came to 0 bases and at J to 8 bases, leaving 6 bases not matched to a gene. The CDR3 contains 15 residues. Here the CDR3 DNA reads TGTGCCAGCAGCTTGGCCGGGACAGGGGGAAAAGGCTACACCTTC. Translating it yields CASSLAGTGGKGYTF.

V usage is TRBV11-2 and J usage is TRBJ2-1; D is possibly TRBD1 (6 bases). Germline CDR1 is SGHAT and CDR2 is FQNNGV. V was shortened by 4 bases and J by 6 bases, with 22 bases between the two germline ends. CDR3 size: 17 residues. CDR3 in DNA: TGTGCCAGCAGCTCCCTGGGGGCGCGGAGCATGGGCAATGAGCAGTTCTTC. The encoded protein is CASSSLGARSMGNEQFF.

This clonotype has at least ten counts. This chain joins TRBV12-3 or TRBV12-4 and TRBJ2-3; 10 positions agree with TRBD1. The V gene end was trimmed by 5 bases and the J gene end by 2 bases; junction bases not matched to a gene: 10. The CDR3 is made up of 17 amino acids. The CDR3 is CASSPSGGQGITDTQYF. CDR3 nucleotides: TGTGCCAGCAGTCCTTCAGGGGGACAGGGGATCACAGATACGCAGTATTTT.

The chain couples TRBV5-1 to TRBJ2-1; TRBD2 agrees at 9 bases. This CDR3 has 14 amino acids. Germline assignment: CDR1 SGHRS and CDR2 YFSETQ. The V and J ends lost 7 bases and 2 bases, in that order; junction bases with no gene match: 4. The CDR3 loop is CASRLAGPYNEQFF. The CDR3, as DNA: TGCGCCAGCCGGCTAGCGGGACCCTACAATGAGCAGTTCTTC.

This clonotype was recorded only once. The CDR3 is CASSFDSNHLQHF. The CDR3 DNA reads as TGTGCCAGCAGTTTTGACAGCAATCATCTCCAGCATTTT. This chain connects TRBV12-3 or TRBV12-4 to TRBJ1-5; D might be TRBD1 (5 bases). This CDR3 has 13 amino acids. V lost 3 bases to trimming and J lost 12 bases, with 15 bases between them.

On this clonotype itself: At one end, the junction sequence differs from germline, possibly due to a read error. The chain is built from TRBV29-1 and TRBJ2-5; D assignment may be TRBD1 or TRBD2 (5 bases each). The germline V gene encodes CDR1 SQVTM and CDR2 ANQGSEA. The length of the CDR3 is 13 residues. For the CDR3, the DNA is TGCGGCGTCGGGACCGTAGTACTAGAGACCCAGTACTTC. Residues: CGVGTVVLETQYF.

In its sample, this clonotype was seen many times. The rearrangement uses TRBV10-1 and TRBJ1-5; D remains unclear. Trimming pared 4 bases from V and 2 bases from J, leaving 12 bases between. Germline CDR1 reads WNHNN; CDR2 reads SYGVQD (reference sequence). The CDR3 loop spans 15 amino acids. CDR3 in DNA: TGCGCCAGCAGTGTAAGGGAGGGCGGCAATCAGCCCCAGCATTTT. It translates to CASSVREGGNQPQHF.

The chain employs TRBV11-2 and TRBJ2-7; 10 positions match TRBD1. Trimming at V came to 4 bases and at J to 8 bases, leaving 8 bases not matched to a gene. This CDR3 contains 14 residues. Germline assignment: CDR1 SGHAT and CDR2 FQNNGV. As DNA, the CDR3 is TGTGCCAGCAGCTGCTTGGACAGGGGGTACAAGCAGTACTTC. Its protein product is CASSCLDRGYKQYF.

Points on this clonotype: This could be a read error, since a much larger clone is one nucleotide away. The chain employs TRBV11-2 and TRBJ2-1, with D possibly being TRBD2 (6 bases). CDR3 size: 13 residues. Germline CDR1 reads SGHAT; CDR2 reads FQNNGV. The CDR3 here is CASSTRTGVEQSF. The CDR3 DNA is TGTGCCAGCAGCACCCGGACGGGGGTGGAGCAGTCCTTC.

This clonotype has ten or more counts. The chain has TRBV6-6 and TRBJ1-5, with D perhaps TRBD1 (5 bases). Deletions cut 0 bases from V and 8 bases from J, with 11 bases between. Germline V gives CDR1 MNHNY, CDR2 SVGAGI (reference sequence). The CDR3 extends over 14 amino acids. Here the CDR3 reads CASSYSFGGEPQHF. CDR3 nucleotide sequence: TGTGCCAGCAGTTACTCCTTTGGGGGAGAGCCCCAGCATTTT.

This chain connects TRBV7-9 to TRBJ2-1; tentative D call: TRBD1 (6 bases). Germline CDR1 and CDR2: SEHNR and FQNEAQ (reference sequence). V lost 7 bases, J lost 9 bases, and 13 bases lay in between. The CDR3 length is 12 residues. CDR3: CASITQGSEQFF. In nucleotides, the CDR3 is TGTGCCAGCATCACACAGGGCAGTGAGCAGTTCTTC.

The chain employs TRBV6-6 and TRBJ1-5; possibly TRBD1 for D (5 bases). The CDR3 length is 17 residues. V lost 7 bases and J lost 4, with 23 bases in between. Germline loops: CDR1 MNHNY, CDR2 SVGAGI (reference sequence). In nucleotides, the CDR3 is TGTGCCAGCATATGGTGGTTGAGTATGGGGGGTAATCAGCCCCAGCATTTT. This encodes CASIWWLSMGGNQPQHF.

This clonotype was recorded at least ten times. The CDR3 spells CASSFWLATHTGELFF. Here the CDR3 DNA reads TGTGCCAGCAGCTTTTGGTTAGCGACCCACACCGGGGAGCTGTTTTTT. This sequence joins TRBV5-6 and TRBJ2-2, with a tentative D call TRBD2 (5 bases). The V gene lost 2 bases and the J gene lost 3 bases, with 14 bases spanning the gap. CDR1 is SGHDT and CDR2 is YYEEEE in the germline V gene. The CDR3 has 16 amino acids. The full variable domain, rest sourced from reference TRBV5-6 and TRBJ2-2, is DAGVTQSPTHLIKTRGQQVTLRCSPKSGHDTVSWYQQALGQGPQFIFQYYEEEERQRGNFPDRFSGHQFPNYSSELNVNALLLGDSALYLCASSFWLATHTGELFFGEGSRLTVL.

The chain uses TRBV28 and TRBJ2-7; 9 nucleotides line up with TRBD2. The J segment lost 2 bases and the V segment lost 5 bases, leaving 4 bases of the junction unmatched. The V gene's germline CDR1 is MDHEN and CDR2 SYDVKM. CDR3 length: 14 amino acids. The CDR3 here is CASSRLAVPYEQYF. In DNA form, the CDR3 reads TGTGCCAGCAGTCGACTAGCGGTCCCCTACGAGCAGTACTTC.

V usage is TRBV6-6 and J usage is TRBJ1-5, with 10 positions matching TRBD1. V lost 7 bases and J lost 7; bases outside the gene matches: 10. This CDR3 region has 15 residues. CDR1 is MNHNY and CDR2 is SVGAGI in the germline V gene (reference sequence). CDR3 protein: CASTAQTGGGQPQHF. The CDR3 DNA sequence: TGTGCCAGCACCGCGCAGACAGGGGGCGGGCAGCCCCAGCATTTT.

Worth noting for this clonotype: An end of the junction does not agree with germline; a read error may underlie this. This rearrangement joins TRBV11-1 to TRBJ2-5; D possibly corresponds to TRBD2 (5 bases). CDR1 and CDR2 from the germline V gene are SGHAT and FQDESV (reference sequence). The CDR3 runs 15 residues. CDR3: CASSLALTSGGTQYF. The DNA of the CDR3 is TGTGCGAGCAGCTTAGCGCTAACGAGTGGAGGGACCCAGTACTTC.

Notes on this clonotype: Sequence at one end of the junction differs from germline and may be a read error. The chain is built from TRBV18 and TRBJ2-3, with a tentative D call TRBD2 (5 bases). The CDR3 extends over 14 amino acids. Germline assignment: CDR1 KGHSH and CDR2 LQKENI. The CDR3 protein is CASSLGVSADTQYF. The CDR3 DNA reads as TGTGCTAGCTCATTAGGCGTTAGCGCAGATACGCAGTATTTT.

This clonotype was recorded many times. Here the CDR3 DNA reads TGCAGCGTTGCTAGCGGGAGGGGGATAGATACGCAGTATTTT. Translated: CSVASGRGIDTQYF. The gene calls are TRBV29-1 and TRBJ2-3; 12 nucleotides agree with TRBD2. The CDR3 consists of 14 residues. V was clipped by 4 bases and J by 5 bases; unmatched bases: 4. In germline, CDR1 is SQVTM, CDR2 ANQGSEA.

The gene calls are TRBV4-1 and TRBJ2-1; weak D call: TRBD1 (5 bases). Trimming shortened V by 0 bases and J by 7 bases, and 13 bases separated the two germline ends. Germline assignment: CDR1 MGHRA and CDR2 YSYEKL. CDR3 length: 15 amino acids. CDR3: CASSQEGAAWNEQFF. In nucleotides, the CDR3 is TGCGCCAGCAGCCAAGAAGGGGCTGCGTGGAATGAGCAGTTCTTC.